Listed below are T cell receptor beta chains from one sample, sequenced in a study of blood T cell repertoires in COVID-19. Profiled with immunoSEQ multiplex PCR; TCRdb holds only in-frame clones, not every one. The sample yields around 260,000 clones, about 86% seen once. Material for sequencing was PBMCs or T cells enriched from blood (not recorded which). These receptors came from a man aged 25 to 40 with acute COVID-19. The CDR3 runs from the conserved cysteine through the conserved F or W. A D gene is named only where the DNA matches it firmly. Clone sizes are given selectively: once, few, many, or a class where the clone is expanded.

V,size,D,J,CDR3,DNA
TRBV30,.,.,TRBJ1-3,CAWSWGPGNTIYF,TGTGCCTGGAGTTGGGGGCCCGGAAACACCATATATTTT
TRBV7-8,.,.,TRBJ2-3,CASSDRRTDTQYF,TGTGCCAGCAGCGATCGGCGGACAGATACGCAGTATTTT
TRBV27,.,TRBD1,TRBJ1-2,CASSVGQTAPSDGYTF,TGTGCCAGCAGTGTGGGACAGACCGCGCCTTCAGATGGCTACACCTTC
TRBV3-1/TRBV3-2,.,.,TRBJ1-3,CASSPIRSGNTIYF,TGTGCCAGCAGCCCGATCAGGTCTGGAAACACCATATATTTT
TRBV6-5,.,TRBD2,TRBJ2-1,CASSSRTSGVNQFF,TGTGCCAGCAGTTCAAGGACTAGCGGCGTAAACCAGTTCTTC
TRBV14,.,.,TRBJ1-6,CASSQELRSSPLHF,TGTGCCAGCAGCCAAGAACTACGGAGTTCACCCCTCCACTTT
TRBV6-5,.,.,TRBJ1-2,CASSYGQDYGYTF,TGTGCCAGCAGTTACGGGCAGGACTATGGCTACACCTTC
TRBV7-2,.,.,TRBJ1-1,CASSLLTVLNTEAFF,TGTGCCAGCAGCTTACTTACAGTATTGAACACTGAAGCTTTCTTT
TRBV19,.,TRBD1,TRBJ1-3,CASSQQGSTSFGNTIYF,TGTGCCAGTAGTCAACAGGGGTCAACGTCTTTTGGAAACACCATATATTTT
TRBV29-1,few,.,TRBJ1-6,CSVQAGANSPLHF,TGCAGCGTGCAGGCAGGGGCCAATTCACCCCTCCACTTT
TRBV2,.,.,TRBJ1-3,CASRRGPIYYTIYF,TGTGCCAGCAGAAGGGGCCCAATATATTACACCATATATTTT
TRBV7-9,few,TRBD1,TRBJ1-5,CASSPGTGYQPQHF,TGTGCCAGCAGTCCCGGGACAGGGTATCAGCCCCAGCATTTT
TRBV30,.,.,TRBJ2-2,CAWSLNVAASELFF,TGTGCCTGGAGTCTAAACGTAGCGGCCTCGGAGCTGTTTTTT
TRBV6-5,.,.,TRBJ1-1,CASSYSYGDMNTEAFF,TGTGCCAGCAGTTACTCTTATGGCGACATGAACACTGAAGCTTTCTTT
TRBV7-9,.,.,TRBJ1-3,CASTFIGGDGNTIYF,TGTGCCAGCACCTTCATAGGGGGGGATGGAAACACCATATATTTT
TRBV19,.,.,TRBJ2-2,CASSPGDDTGELFF,TGTGCCAGTAGTCCCGGGGATGACACCGGGGAGCTGTTTTTT
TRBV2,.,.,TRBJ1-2,CASRSSGSLGYTF,TGTGCCAGCAGGTCTTCAGGGTCCCTTGGCTACACCTTC
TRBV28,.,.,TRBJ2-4,CASSPSRGIQYF,TGTGCCAGCAGCCCATCCCGGGGAATTCAGTACTTC
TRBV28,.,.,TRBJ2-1,CASSLSGGETNNEQFF,TGTGCCAGCAGTTTATCGGGCGGGGAGACAAACAATGAGCAGTTCTTC
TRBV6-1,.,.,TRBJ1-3,CASSEATRTTGNTIYF,TGTGCCAGCAGTGAAGCTACTCGAACCACTGGAAACACCATATATTTT
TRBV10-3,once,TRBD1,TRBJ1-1,CAISRGDRERTEAFF,TGTGCCATCAGTCGGGGGGACAGGGAACGGACTGAAGCTTTCTTT
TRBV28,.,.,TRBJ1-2,CASSSSDYGYTF,TGTGCCAGCAGTTCCAGTGACTATGGCTACACCTTC
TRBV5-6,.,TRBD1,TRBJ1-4,CASRGIRDRNEKLFF,TGTGCCAGCAGAGGGATCCGGGACAGAAATGAAAAACTGTTTTTT
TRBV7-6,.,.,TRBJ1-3,CASSLAPSSGNTIYF,TGTGCCAGCAGCTTAGCGCCGAGCTCTGGAAACACCATATATTTT
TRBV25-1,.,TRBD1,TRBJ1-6,CASSERDRVQSPLHF,TGTGCCAGCAGTGAACGTGACAGGGTTCAATCACCCCTCCACTTT
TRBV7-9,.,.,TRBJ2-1,CASSPKTGGWNEQFF,TGTGCCAGCAGCCCCAAGACTGGCGGTTGGAATGAGCAGTTCTTC
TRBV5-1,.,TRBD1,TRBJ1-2,CASSGTTGIEGYTF,TGTGCCAGCAGCGGAACGACAGGGATTGAAGGCTACACCTTC
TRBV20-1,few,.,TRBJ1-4,CSALSAEKLFF,TGCAGTGCACTCAGCGCTGAAAAACTGTTTTTT
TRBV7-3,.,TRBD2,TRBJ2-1,CASSQTSGRENEQFF,TGTGCCAGCAGCCAGACTAGCGGGAGGGAAAATGAGCAGTTCTTC
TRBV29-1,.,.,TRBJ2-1,CSVRGRGTNEQFF,TGCAGCGTTCGCGGCAGGGGCACCAATGAGCAGTTCTTC
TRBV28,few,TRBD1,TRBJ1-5,CASSLLRTGNNQPQHF,TGTGCCAGCAGTTTACTCAGGACAGGGAACAATCAGCCCCAGCATTTT
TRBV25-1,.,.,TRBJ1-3,CASSRVGAGNTIYF,TGTGCCAGCTCCAGGGTAGGGGCTGGAAACACCATATATTTT
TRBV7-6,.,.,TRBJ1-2,CASSLDTGANNYGYTF,TGTGCCAGCAGCTTAGATACAGGAGCCAATAACTATGGCTACACCTTC
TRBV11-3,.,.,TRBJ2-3,CASSPSVRLSTDTQYF,TGTGCCAGCAGCCCTAGTGTGAGACTTAGCACAGATACGCAGTATTTT
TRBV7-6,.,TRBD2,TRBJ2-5,CASSVLSSGGAARETQYF,TGTGCCAGCAGCGTCTTGTCTAGCGGGGGGGCCGCCCGAGAGACCCAGTACTTC
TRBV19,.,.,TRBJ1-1,CASSIGGENTEAFF,TGTGCCAGTAGTATAGGGGGGGAGAACACTGAAGCTTTCTTT
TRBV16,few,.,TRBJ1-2,CASSQPGIGGGYTF,TGTGCCAGCAGCCAACCGGGTATTGGTGGTGGCTACACCTTC
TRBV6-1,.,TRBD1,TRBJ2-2,CASSGDRHLNTGELFF,TGTGCCAGCAGTGGGGACAGACACTTGAACACCGGGGAGCTGTTTTTT
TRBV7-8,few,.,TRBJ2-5,CASTRLDQETQYF,TGTGCCAGCACCCGACTAGACCAAGAGACCCAGTACTTC
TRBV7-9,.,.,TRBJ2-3,CASSSQGGGTDTQYF,TGTGCCAGCAGCTCGCAGGGGGGCGGCACAGATACGCAGTATTTT